This T cell receptor beta chain was captured by sequencing in a study of Ad26.COV2.S vaccination and SARS-CoV-2 variants. TCRdb's copy holds only in-frame clones and misses some; the assay was immunoSEQ multiplex PCR. The sample carries about 460,000 clones, 89% recorded once. Treatment given: some 20 received Ad26.COV2.S at low or high dose, single or two shots; roughly five received placebo; per-sample allocation not given. Collection of the samples took place on day 63 after the first injection of vaccine or placebo. The germline V and J ends were trimmed by 7 bases and 1 base, with 10 bases remaining between them. Germline V gene lookup returns CDR1 SNHLY and CDR2 FYNNEI. This CDR3 spans 13 amino acids.

The sequence derives from a person between 18 and 60 years old who received the Ad26.COV2.S COVID-19 vaccine or a placebo. The specimen was peripheral blood, collected in a trial of Ad26.COV2.S vaccine versus placebo. The gene calls are TRBV2 and TRBJ2-5, with D maybe TRBD1 (6 bases). The chain's CDR3 is CASNPGVQETQYF. CDR3 coding DNA: TGTGCCAGCAATCCAGGGGTCCAAGAGACCCAGTACTTC.